Below, 20 T cell receptor beta chains from the same sample are listed, as sequenced in a study of beta chain features in type 1 diabetes. Expressed TCRB transcripts were sequenced after all isolated RNA was converted to cDNA. Libraries were prepared by immunoSEQ multiplex PCR; TCRdb keeps only in-frame clonotypes and omits some of them. This sample yields approximately 160,000 clones, of which around 8% are seen a single time; 0.55% to 0.75% belongs to the top ten. The sample was central memory CD4+ T cells from blood. These receptor sequences come from a young man in good health.

V is TRBV6-5 and J is TRBJ2-3; 11 nucleotides line up with TRBD2. J was trimmed by 5 bases and V by 4 bases; bases with no gene match: 2. CDR1 and CDR2 from the germline V gene are MNHEY and SVGAGI. This CDR3 is 14 amino acids long. CDR3 bases: TGTGCCAGCAGTTTAGGACTAGCGGGAGATACGCAGTATTTT. It is translated as CASSLGLAGDTQYF.

This clone was recorded a few times. The chain joins TRBV7-2 to TRBJ1-2; a weak D match, TRBD1 (6 bases). CDR3 length equals 16 residues. Trimming took off 1 base at V and 3 bases at J, with 15 bases between the two ends. The germline gives CDR1 SGHTA, CDR2 FQGNSA. Written as DNA, the CDR3 is TGTGCCAGCAGCTTAGACGTTAGTCGGACAGACTATGGCTACACCTTC. It translates to CASSLDVSRTDYGYTF.

V usage is TRBV7-2 and J usage is TRBJ2-1; tentative D call: TRBD1 (5 bases). Between the trimmed V and J ends, which lost 10 bases and 5 bases, there was a span of 12 bases. This CDR3 has 12 amino acids. Germline V gene lookup returns CDR1 SGHTA and CDR2 FQGNSA. Written as DNA, the CDR3 is TGTGCCACCTCGGACAACAACAATGAGCAGTTCTTC. Its protein is CATSDNNNEQFF.

The V gene is TRBV18, the J gene TRBJ2-7; TRBD1 might be the D (6 bases). The CDR3 is made up of 16 amino acids. V lost 6 bases and J lost 12, with 30 bases in between. Germline CDR1 is KGHSH and CDR2 is LQKENI. CDR3 in amino acids: CASSNGQQSTQTGRYF. Here the CDR3 DNA reads TGTGCCAGCTCTAACGGACAGCAGTCAACTCAAACTGGACGGTACTTC.

The V gene is TRBV9, the J gene TRBJ2-7; 9 bases are shared with TRBD2. In germline, CDR1 is SGDLS, CDR2 YYNGEE. Trimming at V came to 3 bases and at J to 0 bases, leaving 7 bases not matched to a gene. The length of the CDR3 is 16 residues. For the CDR3, the DNA is TGTGCCAGCAGCGGGGGACTAGCCTCGAGCTCCTACGAGCAGTACTTC. It specifies CASSGGLASSSYEQYF.

V and J are TRBV19 and TRBJ1-2; 7 positions match TRBD1. CDR1 and CDR2 (germline): LNHDA, SQIVND (reference sequence). V shed 7 bases and J 4 bases; nucleotides not matched to a gene: 6. The CDR3 spans 13 residues. CDR3 bases: TGTGCCAGTAAGTTGGACAGGACCTATGGCTACACCTTC. Translating it yields CASKLDRTYGYTF.

CDR3 bases: TGTGCCAGCAGCGTGACACCTAGCGGGCGCGGCACAGATACGCAGTATTTT. It encodes CASSVTPSGRGTDTQYF. The V gene is TRBV9, the J gene TRBJ2-3; 8 nucleotides line up with TRBD2. Trimming removed 2 bases from V and 1 base from J; junction bases left unmatched: 9. The CDR3 is 17 amino acids. Germline-derived CDR1 and CDR2 are SGDLS and YYNGEE.

This clone was recorded at least ten times. The rearrangement uses TRBV10-3 and TRBJ2-7; 8 bases are shared with TRBD1. Germline lookup yields CDR1 ENHRY and CDR2 SYGVKD. The CDR3 consists of 14 residues. The V and J ends lost 3 bases and 5 bases, in that order; junction bases with no gene match: 6. CDR3: CAISDQQGVHEQYF. CDR3 DNA sequence: TGTGCCATCAGTGACCAACAGGGGGTCCACGAGCAGTACTTC.

The chain carries TRBV7-8 and TRBJ1-2; D gene unclear. The germline V gene encodes CDR1 SGHVS and CDR2 FQNEAQ. Trimming stripped 2 bases from V and 6 bases from J, with 10 bases between. This CDR3 spans 13 amino acids. This chain's CDR3 is CASSLLRGHGYTF. CDR3 coding DNA: TGTGCCAGCAGCTTATTACGAGGGCATGGCTACACCTTC.

The sample holds a few counts of this clone. This rearrangement joins TRBV5-5 to TRBJ1-2; D is uncertain. CDR3 length equals 14 residues. The V gene's germline CDR1 is SGHKS and CDR2 YYEKEE (reference sequence). Trimming stripped 1 base from V and 2 bases from J, with 9 bases between. CDR3 amino acids: CASSLSIFNYGYTF. Written as DNA, the CDR3 is TGTGCCAGCAGCTTGAGCATCTTCAACTATGGCTACACCTTC.

This clone occurred a few times. The chain recombines TRBV11-2 with TRBJ1-4; D is possibly TRBD1 (5 bases). Germline V gives CDR1 SGHAT, CDR2 FQNNGV. The CDR3 is 15 residues long. V lost 2 bases, J lost 8 bases, and 15 bases lay in between. The CDR3 spells CASSLLGGSNEKLFF. For the CDR3, the DNA is TGTGCCAGCAGCTTACTCGGGGGTTCGAACGAAAAACTGTTTTTT.

J is TRBJ2-7 and V is TRBV4-3; 9 nucleotides align to TRBD1. V lost 1 base to trimming and J lost 5 bases; unmatched junction nucleotides: 9. The CDR3 length is 16 residues. From germline, CDR1 is LGHNA and CDR2 YSLEER. The DNA of the CDR3 is TGCGCCAGCAGCCAAGGACCCGGGACAGGGTTGAACGAGCAGTACTTC. Its protein is CASSQGPGTGLNEQYF.

The chain uses TRBV19 and TRBJ1-3; the D gene is possibly TRBD1 (6 bases). CDR1 is LNHDA and CDR2 is SQIVND in the germline V gene (reference sequence). The CDR3 is made up of 14 amino acids. V shed 3 bases and J shed 2 bases, with 8 bases lying between them. CDR3 amino acids: CASSMGHAGNTIYF. CDR3 nucleotides: TGTGCCAGTAGTATGGGACATGCTGGAAACACCATATATTTT.

The rearrangement links TRBV5-4 to TRBJ2-5, with 11 nucleotides matching TRBD2. Germline trimming cut 4 bases from V and 3 bases from J; bases unmatched to any gene: 2. Germline CDR1 SGHNT, CDR2 YYREEE (reference sequence). The CDR3 has 14 residues. The CDR3 DNA follows: TGTGCCAGCAGCCCGGGACTAGCGGAAGAGACCCAGTACTTC. Residues: CASSPGLAEETQYF.

This clone appeared many times. The chain carries TRBV18 and TRBJ2-4; D unclear. Germline assignment: CDR1 KGHSH and CDR2 LQKENI. V lost 2 bases, J lost 1 base, and 9 bases lay in between. The length of the CDR3 is 15 residues. The CDR3 DNA is TGTGCCAGCTCACCAATAACAACGGCCAAAAACATTCAGTACTTC. The encoded protein is CASSPITTAKNIQYF.

The V and J genes are TRBV9 and TRBJ2-3, with D perhaps matching TRBD1 (5 bases). CDR1 and CDR2 (germline): SGDLS, YYNGEE. CDR3 length: 14 amino acids. V shed 4 bases and J shed 6 bases, with 15 bases lying between them. The CDR3 coding sequence is TGTGCCAGCAGCAATAGGGTAAGGGGCGATACGCAGTATTTT. Its translation: CASSNRVRGDTQYF.

The gene calls are TRBV5-1 and TRBJ2-3; tentatively, D is TRBD2 (6 bases). The germline V gene encodes CDR1 SGHRS and CDR2 YFSETQ. The V end was cut by 0 bases, the J end by 0 bases, with 11 bases between. The CDR3 length is 16 residues. CDR3 DNA: TGCGCCAGCAGCTTGGGCGGGGCGACTAGCACAGATACGCAGTATTTT. Translating it yields CASSLGGATSTDTQYF.

The V call is TRBV7-2, the J call TRBJ2-3, with a tentative D call TRBD1 (6 bases). The length of the CDR3 is 13 residues. From germline, CDR1 is SGHTA and CDR2 FQGNSA. The ends were cut back, 5 bases at V and 3 bases at J, with 9 bases in the middle. The CDR3 sequence: CASSRTGTDTQYF. The CDR3 DNA reads TGTGCCAGCAGCCGCACAGGGACAGATACGCAGTATTTT.

V usage is TRBV18 and J usage is TRBJ1-1; D not certain. The germline CDR1 and CDR2 sequences are KGHSH and LQKENI. Trimming shortened V by 3 bases and J by 4 bases, and 18 bases separated the two germline ends. There are 16 residues in the CDR3. The CDR3 sequence: CASSPERAHGGTEAFF. CDR3 in DNA: TGTGCCAGCTCACCGGAGAGGGCCCACGGAGGCACTGAAGCTTTCTTT. Filled out from reference TRBV18 and TRBJ1-1, the complete variable domain reads NAGVMQNPRHLVRRRGQEARLRCSPMKGHSHVYWYRQLPEEGLKFMVYLQKENIIDESGMPKERFSAEFPKEGPSILRIQQVVRGDSAAYFCASSPERAHGGTEAFFGQGTRLTVV.

This clone has just a few counts. The V and J genes are TRBV6-1 and TRBJ2-5; the match to TRBD1 covers 7 bases. The germline gives CDR1 MNHNS, CDR2 SASEGT. Trimming cost V 7 bases and J 3 bases; bases outside gene matches: 2. The CDR3 extends over 12 amino acids. The CDR3 nucleotides read TGTGCCAGCAAGGGACAGAAAGAGACCCAGTACTTC. Its protein product is CASKGQKETQYF.